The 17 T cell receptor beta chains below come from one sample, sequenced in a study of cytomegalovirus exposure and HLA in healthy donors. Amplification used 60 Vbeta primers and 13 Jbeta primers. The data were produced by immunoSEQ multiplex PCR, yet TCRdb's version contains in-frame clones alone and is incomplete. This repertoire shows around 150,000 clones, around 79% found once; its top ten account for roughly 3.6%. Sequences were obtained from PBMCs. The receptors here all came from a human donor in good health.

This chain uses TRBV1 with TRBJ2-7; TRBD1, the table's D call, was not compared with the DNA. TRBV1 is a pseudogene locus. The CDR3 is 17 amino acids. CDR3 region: CTSSQNEYRTGPHEQYF. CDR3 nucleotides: TGCACCAGCAGCCAGAACGAGTATCGGACAGGGCCGCACGAGCAGTACTTC.

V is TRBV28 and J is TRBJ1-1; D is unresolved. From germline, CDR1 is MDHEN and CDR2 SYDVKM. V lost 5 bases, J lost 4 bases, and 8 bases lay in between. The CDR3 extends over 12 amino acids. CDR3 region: CASSLVGTEAFF. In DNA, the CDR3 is TGTGCCAGCAGTCTAGTCGGCACTGAAGCTTTCTTT.

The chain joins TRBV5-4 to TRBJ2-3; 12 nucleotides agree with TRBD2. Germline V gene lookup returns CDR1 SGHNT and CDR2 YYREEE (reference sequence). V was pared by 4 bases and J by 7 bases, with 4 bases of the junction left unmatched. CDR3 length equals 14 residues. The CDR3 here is CASSLAGGPNTQYF. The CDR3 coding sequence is TGTGCCAGCAGCCTAGCGGGAGGGCCAAATACGCAGTATTTT.

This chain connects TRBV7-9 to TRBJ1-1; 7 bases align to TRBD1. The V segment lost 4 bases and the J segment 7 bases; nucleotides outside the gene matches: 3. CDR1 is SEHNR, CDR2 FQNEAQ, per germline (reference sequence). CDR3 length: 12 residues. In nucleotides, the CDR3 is TGTGCCAGCAGCTCGGGACAGCATGAAGCTTTCTTT. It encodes CASSSGQHEAFF.

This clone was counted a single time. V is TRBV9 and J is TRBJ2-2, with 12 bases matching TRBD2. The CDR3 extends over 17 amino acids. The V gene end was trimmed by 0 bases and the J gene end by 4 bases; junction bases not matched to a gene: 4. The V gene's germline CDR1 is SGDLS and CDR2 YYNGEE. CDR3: CASSVGLAGVITGELFF. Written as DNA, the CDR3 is TGTGCCAGCAGCGTAGGACTAGCGGGAGTTATCACCGGGGAGCTGTTTTTT.

CDR3 sequence reads: CASSGSGGFYEQYF. The CDR3 region has the DNA TGTGCCAGCAGCGGTAGCGGCGGGTTCTACGAGCAGTACTTC. The chain links TRBV11-2 to TRBJ2-7, with D possibly being TRBD2 (6 bases). The CDR3 spans 14 residues. The V and J ends lost 5 bases and 3 bases respectively, with 14 bases between them. Germline assignment: CDR1 SGHAT and CDR2 FQNNGV.

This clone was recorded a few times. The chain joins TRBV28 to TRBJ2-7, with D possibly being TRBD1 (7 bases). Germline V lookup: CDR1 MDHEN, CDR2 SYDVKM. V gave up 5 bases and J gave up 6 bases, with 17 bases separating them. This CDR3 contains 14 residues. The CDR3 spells CASSLDRDLAEQYF. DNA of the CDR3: TGTGCCAGCAGTCTAGACAGGGACTTAGCCGAGCAGTACTTC.

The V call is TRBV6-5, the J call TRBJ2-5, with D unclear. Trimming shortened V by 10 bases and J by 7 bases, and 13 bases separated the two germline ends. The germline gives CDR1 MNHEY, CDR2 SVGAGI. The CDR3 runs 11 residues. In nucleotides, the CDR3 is TGTGCCACCTCCAAAACTGGGACCCAGTACTTC. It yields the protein CATSKTGTQYF.

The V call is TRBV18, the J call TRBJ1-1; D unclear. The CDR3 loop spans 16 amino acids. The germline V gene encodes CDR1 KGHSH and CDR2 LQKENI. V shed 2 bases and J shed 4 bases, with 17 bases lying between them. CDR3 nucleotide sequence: TGTGCCAGCTCACCATCCTCGATTTTAAGGAGCACTGAAGCTTTCTTT. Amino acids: CASSPSSILRSTEAFF.

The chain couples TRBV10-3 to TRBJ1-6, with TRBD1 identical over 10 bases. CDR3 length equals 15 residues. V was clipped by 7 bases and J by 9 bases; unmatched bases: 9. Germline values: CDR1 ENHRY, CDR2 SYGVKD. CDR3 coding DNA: TGTGCCATCACCCGAGGGGGGGACAGGGGTTCACCCCTCCACTTT. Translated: CAITRGGDRGSPLHF.

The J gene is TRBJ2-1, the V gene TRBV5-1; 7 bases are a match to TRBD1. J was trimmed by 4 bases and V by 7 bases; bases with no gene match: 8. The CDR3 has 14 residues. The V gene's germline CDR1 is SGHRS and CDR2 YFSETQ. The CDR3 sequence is CASDSGTEYNEQFF. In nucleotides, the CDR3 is TGCGCCAGCGACTCCGGGACAGAATACAATGAGCAGTTCTTC.

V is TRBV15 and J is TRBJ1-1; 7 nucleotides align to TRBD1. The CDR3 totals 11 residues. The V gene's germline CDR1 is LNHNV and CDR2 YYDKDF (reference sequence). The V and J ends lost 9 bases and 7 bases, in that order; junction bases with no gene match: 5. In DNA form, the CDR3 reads TGTGCCACTAGCTCAGGGGGTGAAGCTTTCTTT. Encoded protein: CATSSGGEAFF.

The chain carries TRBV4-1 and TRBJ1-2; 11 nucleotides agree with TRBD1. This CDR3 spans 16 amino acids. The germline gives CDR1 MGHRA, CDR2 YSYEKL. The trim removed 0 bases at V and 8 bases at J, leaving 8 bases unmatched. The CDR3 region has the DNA TGCGCCAGCAGCCAAGATGGGACAGGGGGATTCAAGGGCTACACCTTC. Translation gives CASSQDGTGGFKGYTF.

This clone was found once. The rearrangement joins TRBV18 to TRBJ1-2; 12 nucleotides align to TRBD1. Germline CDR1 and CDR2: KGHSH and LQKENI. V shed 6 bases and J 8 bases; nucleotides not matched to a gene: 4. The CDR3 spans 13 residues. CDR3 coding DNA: TGTGCCAGCTCTCTGGGACAGGGGGCCGGCTACACCTTC. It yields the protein CASSLGQGAGYTF.

CDR3 region: CASSPSQGTGNTEAFF. The DNA of the CDR3 is TGCGCCAGCAGCCCCTCTCAAGGGACAGGGAACACTGAAGCTTTCTTT. The rearrangement uses TRBV5-1 and TRBJ1-1; 8 bases agree with TRBD1. The length of the CDR3 is 16 residues. The germline CDR1 and CDR2 sequences are SGHRS and YFSETQ. V lost 4 bases to trimming and J lost 1 base; unmatched junction nucleotides: 9. The full variable domain, completed using reference TRBV5-1 and TRBJ1-1, is KAGVTQTPRYLIKTRGQQVTLSCSPISGHRSVSWYQQTPGQGLQFLFEYFSETQRNKGNFPGRFSGRQFSNSRSEMNVSTLELGDSALYLCASSPSQGTGNTEAFFGQGTRLTVV.

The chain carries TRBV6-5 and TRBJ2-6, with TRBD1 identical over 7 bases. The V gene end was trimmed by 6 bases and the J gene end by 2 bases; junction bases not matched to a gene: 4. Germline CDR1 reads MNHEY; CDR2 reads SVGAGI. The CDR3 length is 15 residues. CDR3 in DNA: TGTGCCAGCAGATCGACAGGGACTGGGGCCAACGTCCTGACTTTC. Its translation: CASRSTGTGANVLTF.

Here the CDR3 DNA reads TGTGCCAGCAGTAAAAATGGACAGCCCCACTACGAGCAGTACTTC. It yields the protein CASSKNGQPHYEQYF. This chain joins TRBV27 and TRBJ2-7, with TRBD1 as a possible D gene (6 bases). Trimming left V 5 bases short and J 3 bases short, with 17 bases between. The CDR3 runs 15 residues. Germline lookup yields CDR1 MNHEY and CDR2 SMNVEV (reference sequence).